This entry features one T cell receptor (beta chain) sequence. Authors' processing steps: Estimation of nucleated cell counts relied on the amplification of reference gene primers. Libraries were prepared by immunoSEQ multiplex PCR; TCRdb keeps only in-frame clonotypes and omits some of them. The V and J calls and clone size come from that table; D and trimming were worked out from the DNA. The table has 16,000 or so clones, approximately 86% seen once. These data are taken from a study of blood T cell repertoires in COVID-19. Across the study: Samples came from the United States, Italy and Spain, spanning acute and convalescent COVID-19. The cDNA or gDNA used as material had been derived from T cells, B-cell-depleted T cells, or PBMCs.

Germline V lookup: CDR1 SGHVS, CDR2 FNYEAQ. The CDR3 runs to 13 residues. V shed 6 bases and J shed 2 bases, with 9 bases lying between them. The rearrangement uses TRBV7-6 and TRBJ2-3; TRBD1 is a possible D gene (5 bases). Sequencing input: peripheral blood. This clonotype was sampled from a human donor in a cohort sampled during active COVID-19. The CDR3 loop is CASSSRVTDTQYF. The DNA for the CDR3 is TGTGCCAGCAGTTCCAGGGTCACAGATACGCAGTATTTT.